This T cell receptor beta chain was captured in a study of cytomegalovirus exposure and HLA in healthy donors. In the study overall: Some 200 million T cells yielded around 120 million unique TCR beta sequences in earlier analysis. The study's findings and limits: Other equally common chains were less clonally expanded than HLA-associated TCR beta chains, a later analysis showed.

Healthy bone marrow donors made up the cohort. Germline V gene data show CDR1 as SGDLS and CDR2 as YYNGEE. This CDR3 comprises 14 residues. With V trimmed by 0 bases and J by 6 bases, 5 bases remained unmatched. The PCR contained 60 Vbeta and 13 Jbeta primers. TCRdb keeps only in-frame clones here, not all; method: immunoSEQ multiplex PCR. Of fewer than 250,000 clones in the sample, about 84% are singletons; the top ten hold 14%. With respect to this clone: The antigen is not known.

Sequencing used PBMCs. This TCR came from a woman in her 30s in good health and CMV-seropositive. This sequence joins TRBV9 and TRBJ2-7, with 8 bases matching TRBD2. This chain's CDR3 is CASSVDGGAREQYF. Written as DNA, the CDR3 is TGTGCCAGCAGCGTAGACGGGGGGGCCCGCGAGCAGTACTTC.